This passage covers 18 T cell receptor beta chains from one sample sequenced in a study of vaccination effects on CD4 cells after COVID-19. A roughly 11-day culture period preceded the isolation of CD4+ T cells. Each participant was administered two doses of either the BNT162b2 or the mRNA-1273 vaccine. Here immunoSEQ multiplex PCR was the method, and the copy in TCRdb shows in-frame clones only, minus some. The profile shows some 66,000 clones, 65% to 80% of them singletons. No antigen has been identified for these receptors. The source material was CD4+ T cells from PBMCs cultured without peptide, sampled after COVID-19 vaccination. Every receptor here comes from a human donor who received a COVID-19 vaccine.

This clone was observed a handful of times. The CDR3 here is CASSLSTARDEQYV. For the CDR3, the DNA is TGTGCCAGCAGTCTGTCGACGGCGAGAGACGAGCAGTACGTC. The chain has TRBV6-2 or TRBV6-3 and TRBJ2-7; no clear D. The germline V gene has CDR1 MNHEY and CDR2 SVGEGT. There are 14 residues in the CDR3. V was cut by 5 bases and J by 5 bases, with 16 bases left in between.

The V and J genes are TRBV6-1 and TRBJ2-2; D may be TRBD2 (7 bases). This CDR3 has 16 amino acids. Trimming removed 7 bases from V and 5 bases from J, with 20 bases in between. Germline V gene lookup returns CDR1 MNHNS and CDR2 SASEGT. In DNA form, the CDR3 reads TGTGCCAGCATTGACGGCCGGGGGGCCTGGACCGGGGAGCTGTTTTTT. This translates into CASIDGRGAWTGELFF.

The CDR3 DNA follows: TGCGCCAGCAGCTCCACGGGGGCCCAAGAGACCCAGTACTTC. Translating gives CASSSTGAQETQYF. This chain links TRBV5-1 with TRBJ2-5; D possibly uses TRBD1 or TRBD2 (6 bases each). The CDR3 is 14 amino acids. Germline CDR1 SGHRS, CDR2 YFSETQ. The V end was cut by 3 bases, the J end by 1 base, with 10 bases between.

CDR3: CASGLVVRPRVDTQYF. The CDR3 DNA is TGTGCTAGTGGTTTGGTAGTTAGGCCGAGGGTGGATACGCAGTATTTT. This chain joins TRBV12-5 and TRBJ2-3; perhaps TRBD2 as D (5 bases). V shed 0 bases and J shed 6 bases, with 16 bases lying between them. Germline CDR1 is LGHNT and CDR2 is FRNRAP. There are 16 residues in the CDR3.

CDR3 sequence reads: CASSDPGETQYF. Written as DNA, the CDR3 is TGCGCCAGCAGTGATCCCGGGGAGACCCAGTACTTC. V gene TRBV10-1 combines with J gene TRBJ2-5; D ambiguous. Germline assignment: CDR1 WNHNN and CDR2 SYGVQD (reference sequence). Trimming took off 3 bases at V and 5 bases at J, with 7 bases between the two ends. The CDR3 is 12 amino acids.

J is TRBJ2-1 and V is TRBV7-8; 8 bases agree with TRBD2. The germline CDR1 and CDR2 sequences are SGHVS and FQNEAQ. The CDR3 contains 16 residues. Unmatched junction bases numbered 6, after V lost 1 base and J lost 4 bases. The CDR3 spells CASSLVQRGSYNEQFF. For the CDR3, the DNA is TGTGCCAGCAGCTTAGTTCAGCGGGGGAGTTACAATGAGCAGTTCTTC.

J is TRBJ1-2 and V is TRBV5-6; D uncertain. V was clipped by 0 bases and J by 0 bases, with 15 bases between them. There are 17 residues in the CDR3. Germline loops: CDR1 SGHDT, CDR2 YYEEEE. The CDR3 region is CASSLDVGNLANYGYTF. CDR3 coding DNA: TGTGCCAGCAGCTTGGATGTGGGTAACCTTGCTAACTATGGCTACACCTTC.

The chain combines TRBV5-1 with TRBJ1-4; maybe TRBD1 (6 bases). CDR3 length: 13 amino acids. CDR1 is SGHRS, CDR2 YFSETQ, per germline. The germline V and J ends were trimmed by 2 bases and 8 bases, with 10 bases remaining between them. CDR3 in amino acids: CASSLGQGEKLFF. As DNA, the CDR3 is TGCGCCAGCAGCTTAGGTCAGGGGGAAAAACTGTTTTTT.

This chain uses TRBV2 with TRBJ1-5, with D hard to call. Trimming cost V 6 bases and J 4 bases, with 10 bases left between them. This CDR3 comprises 13 residues. The germline V gene has CDR1 SNHLY and CDR2 FYNNEI. DNA of the CDR3: TGTGCCAGCAGCAATGATGGTAATCAGCCCCAGCATTTT. It codes for CASSNDGNQPQHF.

The chain combines TRBV27 with TRBJ2-5; no definite D call. V gave up 0 bases and J gave up 6 bases, with 11 bases separating them. The germline V gene encodes CDR1 MNHEY and CDR2 SMNVEV (reference sequence). This CDR3 has 14 amino acids. The CDR3 region has the DNA TGTGCCAGCAGTTTATCGATCCCAGCTCAGACCCAGTACTTC. Amino acids: CASSLSIPAQTQYF.

This chain joins TRBV12-2 and TRBJ2-7; the table assigns TRBD1, which was not confirmed against the DNA. TRBV12-2 is listed as a pseudogene. This CDR3 has 11 residues. CDR3 protein: CASRLAQGKPV. The CDR3 DNA is TGTGCAAGTCGCTTAGCGCAGGGCAAACCTGTC.

The genes are TRBV3-1 (or the pseudogene TRBV3-2) and TRBJ1-2; D is perhaps TRBD1 (5 bases). The CDR3 length is 16 residues. Germline CDR1 LGHDT, CDR2 YNNKEL (reference sequence). Trimming stripped 0 bases from V and 6 bases from J, with 17 bases between. DNA for the CDR3: TGTGCCAGCAGCCAAGATCAGGGTAGGGAGGTTAATGGCTACACCTTC. This codes for CASSQDQGREVNGYTF.

This chain connects TRBV15 to TRBJ2-7, with D tentatively TRBD1 (6 bases). CDR3 length equals 21 residues. In germline, CDR1 is LNHNV, CDR2 YYDKDF (reference sequence). Trimming shortened V by 0 bases and J by 3 bases, and 30 bases separated the two germline ends. CDR3 sequence (DNA): TGTGCCACCAGCAGAGATTGGGCCCTCATCGTCACAACAGGGCTCTTCTACGAGCAGTACGTC. It translates to CATSRDWALIVTTGLFYEQYV.

This chain links TRBV5-1 with TRBJ2-7; TRBD1 aligns across 9 bases. This CDR3 contains 13 residues. V was clipped by 0 bases and J by 5 bases; unmatched bases: 0. Germline assignment: CDR1 SGHRS and CDR2 YFSETQ. The CDR3: CASSLGQGDEQYV. DNA for the CDR3: TGCGCCAGCAGCTTGGGACAGGGGGACGAGCAGTACGTC.

The chain links TRBV6-5 to TRBJ1-2; D is ambiguous. The ends were cut back, 6 bases at V and 3 bases at J, with 17 bases in the middle. CDR1 and CDR2 from the germline V gene are MNHEY and SVGAGI. This CDR3 comprises 15 residues. The CDR3 DNA sequence: TGTGCCAGCAGCCCCATACGGACTGACTACTATGGCTACACCTTC. Translated, it gives CASSPIRTDYYGYTF.

The V and J genes are TRBV5-8 and TRBJ2-3; the D is unclear. Germline V lookup: CDR1 SGHTS, CDR2 YDEGEE. Trimming pared 7 bases from V and 6 bases from J, leaving 6 bases between. CDR3 length: 10 residues. This CDR3 reads CASPGDTQYF. For the CDR3, the DNA is TGTGCCAGCCCTGGGGATACGCAGTATTTT. Using reference TRBV5-8 and TRBJ2-3 for the parts outside the CDR3, the full variable domain is EAGVTQSPTHLIKTRGQQATLRCSPISGHTSVYWYQQALGLGLQFLLWYDEGEERNRGNFPPRFSGRQFPNYSSELNVNALELEDSALYLCASPGDTQYFGPGTRLTVL.

The gene calls are TRBV2 and TRBJ1-1; D not certain. Trimming took 7 bases from V and 0 from J, leaving 9 bases between them. Germline lookup yields CDR1 SNHLY and CDR2 FYNNEI. CDR3 size: 13 residues. CDR3 nucleotides: TGTGCCAGCAATGGACTGATGAACACTGAAGCTTTCTTT. It encodes CASNGLMNTEAFF.

This chain links TRBV4-3 with TRBJ2-5, with 10 bases aligning to TRBD1. Trimming took 0 bases from V and 4 from J; bases not matched to a gene: 5. The germline V gene encodes CDR1 LGHNA and CDR2 YSLEER. The CDR3 loop spans 16 amino acids. Here the CDR3 reads CASSQDRQGAGETQYF. DNA for the CDR3: TGCGCCAGCAGCCAAGATCGACAGGGGGCAGGAGAGACCCAGTACTTC.